Below, 23 T cell receptor beta chains from the same sample are listed, as sequenced in a study of beta chain features in type 1 diabetes. The entirety of the isolated RNA underwent reverse transcription, so expressed TCRB transcripts were sequenced. TCRdb's copy holds only in-frame clones and misses some; the assay was immunoSEQ multiplex PCR. Of a few hundred thousand clones listed, over 12% were seen once; the top ten hold more than 0.015%. Specimen: naive CD4+ T cells from blood. All receptors come from a woman between 18 and 29 years old in good health.

This clone appeared a few times. The chain links TRBV30 to TRBJ2-3; 7 nucleotides agree with TRBD2. With V trimmed by 1 base and J by 2 bases, 6 bases remained unmatched. The CDR3 is made up of 15 amino acids. Germline V lookup: CDR1 GTSNPN, CDR2 SVGIG (reference sequence). CDR3 region: CAWSGRRGNTDTQYF. Written as DNA, the CDR3 is TGTGCCTGGAGTGGCCGGCGGGGGAACACAGATACGCAGTATTTT.

This chain links TRBV7-2 with TRBJ2-7; D is ambiguous. The germline gives CDR1 SGHTA, CDR2 FQGNSA. The V end lost 3 bases, the J end lost 0 bases, and 9 bases lay between the germline ends. CDR3 length: 14 amino acids. CDR3 sequence reads: CASSFGGSSYEQYF. The CDR3 DNA reads TGTGCCAGCAGCTTCGGCGGTAGCTCCTACGAGCAGTACTTC.

V usage is TRBV30 and J usage is TRBJ2-7; TRBD1 is a possible D gene (5 bases). The germline gives CDR1 GTSNPN, CDR2 SVGIG (reference sequence). The germline V and J ends were trimmed by 7 bases and 0 bases, with 10 bases remaining between them. CDR3 size: 12 residues. DNA for the CDR3: TGTGCCTTTAGGACACCCTCCTACGAGCAGTACTTC. Protein sequence: CAFRTPSYEQYF. The whole variable domain, remainder taken from reference TRBV30 and TRBJ2-7, is SQTIHQWPATLVQPVGSPLSLECTVEGTSNPNLYWYRQAAGRGLQLLFYSVGIGQISSEVPQNLSASRPQDRQFILSSKKLLLSDSGFYLCAFRTPSYEQYFGPGTRLTVT.

Of note for this clone: One junction end does not reproduce the germline sequence, and a read error may be involved. The rearrangement joins TRBV10-3 to TRBJ1-2; TRBD1 is a possible D gene (5 bases). The CDR3 contains 12 residues. Germline V gene data show CDR1 as ENHRY and CDR2 as SYGVKD. As DNA, the CDR3 is TGTGCCATCAGTGGACAGTCCTATGCCTACACCTTC. As protein: CAISGQSYAYTF.

This clone appeared once. The chain combines TRBV28 with TRBJ1-2; 9 positions agree with TRBD1. Per the germline V gene, CDR1 is MDHEN and CDR2 is SYDVKM. The V gene end was trimmed by 1 base and the J gene end by 14 bases; junction bases not matched to a gene: 20. This CDR3 comprises 17 residues. The CDR3 DNA reads as TGTGCCAGCAGTTTATCGGCCTACGGACAGGGGCCCCTGTCTTGGACCTTC. This gives the protein CASSLSAYGQGPLSWTF.

There are a few counts of this clone. The rearrangement links TRBV18 to TRBJ1-1, with D perhaps matching TRBD1 (6 bases). The CDR3 extends over 15 amino acids. Germline CDR1 reads KGHSH; CDR2 reads LQKENI. V lost 0 bases, J lost 5 bases, and 13 bases lay in between. The CDR3 protein is CASSPPRQGRTEAFF. In nucleotides, the CDR3 is TGTGCCAGCTCACCACCGCGGCAGGGGAGAACTGAAGCTTTCTTT.

This chain joins TRBV7-9 and TRBJ2-1; 7 nucleotides align to TRBD1. Germline V gives CDR1 SEHNR, CDR2 FQNEAQ (reference sequence). J was trimmed by 5 bases and V by 5 bases; bases with no gene match: 15. The CDR3 contains 17 residues. The CDR3 coding sequence is TGTGCCAGCAGCCGCCTACAGGGGCCCCCTTTCCACAATGAGCAGTTCTTC. Its protein is CASSRLQGPPFHNEQFF. Full variable domain (missing parts from reference TRBV7-9 and TRBJ2-1): DTGVSQNPRHKITKRGQNVTFRCDPISEHNRLYWYRQTLGQGPEFLTYFQNEAQLEKSRLLSDRFSAERPKGSFSTLEIQRTEQGDSAMYLCASSRLQGPPFHNEQFFGPGTRLTVL.

The V and J genes are TRBV29-1 and TRBJ1-1; 7 bases are shared with TRBD1. V shed 4 bases, J shed 2 bases, and the junction held 4 bases outside the gene matches. Germline CDR1 reads SQVTM; CDR2 reads ANQGSEA. CDR3 length: 13 residues. The CDR3 DNA follows: TGCAGCGTTGCTCGGACAGGCAACACTGAAGCTTTCTTT. This gives the protein CSVARTGNTEAFF.

This chain uses TRBV28 with TRBJ2-7; possibly TRBD1 for D (6 bases). V lost 5 bases to trimming and J lost 5 bases, with 13 bases between them. CDR1 is MDHEN and CDR2 is SYDVKM in the germline V gene. The CDR3 length is 13 residues. CDR3 bases: TGTGCCAGCAGTACGGACAGTTTCGACGAGCAGTACTTC. The encoded protein is CASSTDSFDEQYF.

This clone showed up just a few times. This chain connects TRBV28 to TRBJ1-5; TRBD1 might be the D (6 bases). V lost 6 bases to trimming and J lost 0 bases, with 18 bases between them. The CDR3 totals 17 residues. Germline assignment: CDR1 MDHEN and CDR2 SYDVKM. The CDR3 DNA follows: TGTGCCAGCAGACCTTCTCGTAACAGGGCTAGCAATCAGCCCCAGCATTTT. Protein: CASRPSRNRASNQPQHF. The full variable domain, completed using reference TRBV28 and TRBJ1-5, is DVKVTQSSRYLVKRTGEKVFLECVQDMDHENMFWYRQDPGLGLRLIYFSYDVKMKEKGDIPEGYSVSREKKERFSLILESASTNQTSMYLCASRPSRNRASNQPQHFGDGTRLSIL.

This clone was observed a handful of times. The chain recombines TRBV25-1 with TRBJ1-2, with TRBD1 identical over 9 bases. The length of the CDR3 is 14 residues. The J segment lost 8 bases and the V segment lost 4 bases, leaving 8 bases of the junction unmatched. Germline V lookup: CDR1 MGHDK, CDR2 SYGVNS. The CDR3 region is CASSARTGVDGYTF. As DNA, the CDR3 is TGTGCCAGCAGTGCTCGGACAGGGGTCGACGGCTACACCTTC.

The V call is TRBV6-5, the J call TRBJ1-1; tentative D call: TRBD1 (6 bases). The length of the CDR3 is 15 residues. The germline V gene encodes CDR1 MNHEY and CDR2 SVGAGI. V was pared by 7 bases and J by 5 bases, with 20 bases between. The DNA of the CDR3 is TGTGCCAGCATAACTCTCGGGCAGGGGTTGACTGAAGCTTTCTTT. It translates to CASITLGQGLTEAFF.

This chain joins TRBV7-7 and TRBJ2-5; 7 bases agree with TRBD1. CDR3 size: 15 residues. Germline CDR1 is SSHAT and CDR2 is FNYEAQ (reference sequence). J was trimmed by 0 bases and V by 5 bases; bases with no gene match: 6. The CDR3: CASSHSTGYQETQYF. CDR3 in DNA: TGTGCCAGCAGCCATTCGACAGGGTACCAAGAGACCCAGTACTTC.

The chain uses TRBV4-1 and TRBJ2-1, with D unclear. V gave up 0 bases and J gave up 10 bases, with 16 bases separating them. Germline V gene data show CDR1 as MGHRA and CDR2 as YSYEKL. There are 15 residues in the CDR3. The CDR3 DNA sequence: TGCGCCAGCAGCCAAGATCGTAGGAGTACTGGGGAGCAGTTCTTC. It codes for CASSQDRRSTGEQFF.

The chain is built from TRBV5-1 and TRBJ2-3, with D possibly being TRBD2 (5 bases). Deletions cut 4 bases from V and 4 bases from J, with 10 bases between. Per the germline V gene, CDR1 is SGHRS and CDR2 is YFSETQ. There are 13 residues in the CDR3. CDR3: CASSPGLSDTQYF. The CDR3 DNA follows: TGCGCCAGCAGCCCCGGACTCTCAGATACGCAGTATTTT.

This rearrangement joins TRBV4-1 to TRBJ1-2; no firm D call. V was shortened by 1 base and J by 2 bases, with 11 bases between the two germline ends. This CDR3 comprises 15 residues. CDR1 MGHRA and CDR2 YSYEKL come from the germline V gene. CDR3 sequence: CASSQGVGENYGYTF. The DNA for the CDR3 is TGCGCCAGCAGCCAAGGGGTCGGGGAAAACTATGGCTACACCTTC.

The rearrangement joins TRBV29-1 to TRBJ2-7; weak D call: TRBD1 (6 bases). Trimming pared 4 bases from V and 2 bases from J, leaving 15 bases between. The germline V gene has CDR1 SQVTM and CDR2 ANQGSEA. The CDR3 contains 14 residues. The CDR3 protein is CSVALGGVPYEQYF. The CDR3 nucleotides read TGCAGCGTTGCACTAGGGGGAGTGCCCTACGAGCAGTACTTC.

This rearrangement joins TRBV7-3 to TRBJ2-6; possibly TRBD2 for D (5 bases). The CDR3 covers 18 residues. Germline values: CDR1 SGHTA, CDR2 FQGTGA. The V and J ends lost 1 base and 0 bases respectively, with 13 bases between them. The CDR3 DNA reads TGTGCCAGCAGCTTAAGCCCGGGATCCTCCTCTGGGGCCAACGTCCTGACTTTC. Amino acid sequence: CASSLSPGSSSGANVLTF.

A few counts support this clone. The chain couples TRBV19 to TRBJ2-2; D gene uncertain. Deletions cut 2 bases from V and 4 bases from J, with 11 bases between. The CDR3 covers 15 residues. Per the germline V gene, CDR1 is LNHDA and CDR2 is SQIVND (reference sequence). The CDR3 DNA reads TGTGCCAGTAGTATAACCGGCGGTATCACCGGGGAGCTGTTTTTT. Amino acid sequence: CASSITGGITGELFF.

This sequence joins TRBV15 and TRBJ1-5, with D maybe TRBD1 (6 bases). This CDR3 contains 14 residues. In germline, CDR1 is LNHNV, CDR2 YYDKDF (reference sequence). The V gene lost 1 base and the J gene lost 4 bases, with 8 bases spanning the gap. DNA for the CDR3: TGTGCCACCAGCAGAGGCAGGGGAAATCAGCCCCAGCATTTT. Translating it yields CATSRGRGNQPQHF.

This clone was counted a few times. The CDR3 nucleotides read TGCGCCAGCAGCCGGGACAGGGGCGAATACGAGCAGTACTTC. Protein: CASSRDRGEYEQYF. The chain combines TRBV5-1 with TRBJ2-7, with 10 bases identical to TRBD1. V lost 4 bases, J lost 4 bases, and 5 bases stayed unmatched. In germline, CDR1 is SGHRS, CDR2 YFSETQ. CDR3 length equals 14 residues.

V and J are TRBV9 and TRBJ2-1; TRBD2 matches at 8 bases. Germline CDR1 and CDR2: SGDLS and YYNGEE. The length of the CDR3 is 16 residues. V lost 3 bases and J lost 3; bases outside the gene matches: 8. The CDR3 loop reads CASSAGTSSIYNEQFF. The CDR3 region has the DNA TGTGCCAGCAGCGCCGGGACTAGTTCCATCTACAATGAGCAGTTCTTC.

This clone has a handful of counts. Here the CDR3 DNA reads TGTGCCTGGAACCGACTAGCGGGAGCTTACAATGAGCAGTTCTTC. Translation gives CAWNRLAGAYNEQFF. The rearrangement links TRBV30 to TRBJ2-1; 12 bases are shared with TRBD2. Germline assignment: CDR1 GTSNPN and CDR2 SVGIG (reference sequence). The CDR3 covers 15 residues. With 4 bases clipped from V and 4 bases from J, the junction kept 5 bases outside the gene matches. Variable domain in full (rest from reference TRBV30 and TRBJ2-1): SQTIHQWPATLVQPVGSPLSLECTVEGTSNPNLYWYRQAAGRGLQLLFYSVGIGQISSEVPQNLSASRPQDRQFILSSKKLLLSDSGFYLCAWNRLAGAYNEQFFGPGTRLTVL.